These 9 T cell receptor beta chains were all obtained from the same sample, sequenced in a study of T cells in Graves' hyperthyroidism and ophthalmopathy. The CDR3 regions of TCR beta were amplified from RNA transcripts. The TCR CDR3 was amplified in a first-round RT-PCR using the HTBI primer set. TCRdb analysed the multiplex PCR reads with MiXCR anew, one entry per CDR3 protein. The sample has around 580,000 distinct CDR3 sequences; around 15% are singletons. Sequencing used blood. These receptors were taken from a woman under 30 with Graves' hyperthyroidism.

This clonotype appeared many times. CDR3 residues: CASSQDRVQGREQYF. As DNA, the CDR3 is TGTGCCAGCAGCCAAGATCGGGTACAGGGACGGGAGCAGTACTTC. The chain joins TRBV3-2 to TRBJ2-7; TRBD1 is the table's D call, not checked against the DNA. TRBV3-2 is a pseudogene. This CDR3 has 15 amino acids.

This clonotype has ten or more counts. The rearrangement joins TRBV15 to TRBJ2-2; 9 bases align to TRBD1. CDR1 LNHNV and CDR2 YYDKDF come from the germline V gene (reference sequence). This CDR3 has 15 residues. The J segment lost 4 bases and the V segment lost 3 bases, leaving 3 bases of the junction unmatched. DNA of the CDR3: TGTGCCACCAGCAGGGACAGGGGAAGCACCGGGGAGCTGTTTTTT. Its translation is CATSRDRGSTGELFF. Using reference TRBV15 and TRBJ2-2 for the parts outside the CDR3, the full variable domain is DAMVIQNPRYQVTQFGKPVTLSCSQTLNHNVMYWYQQKSSQAPKLLFHYYDKDFNNEADTPDNFQSRRPNTSFCFLDIRSPGLGDTAMYLCATSRDRGSTGELFFGEGSRLTVL.

In this sample, this clonotype turned up a few times. The gene calls are TRBV3-1 and TRBJ2-1; no definite D call. The CDR3 loop spans 18 amino acids. The V gene's germline CDR1 is LGHDT and CDR2 YNNKEL (reference sequence). V was clipped by 0 bases and J by 0 bases, with 15 bases between them. This chain's CDR3 is CASSQDWRALSSYNEQFF. CDR3 bases: TGTGCCAGCAGCCAAGATTGGCGCGCCTTGAGCTCCTACAATGAGCAGTTCTTC.

A few counts support this clonotype. The chain employs TRBV4-3 and TRBJ2-3; 7 bases agree with TRBD2. Looked up from germline, CDR1 is LGHNA and CDR2 is YSLEER. V shed 5 bases, J shed 0 bases, and the junction held 2 bases outside the gene matches. The CDR3 covers 14 residues. For the CDR3, the DNA is TGCGCCAGCAGCATGCGGGGGAGCACAGATACGCAGTATTTT. This translates into CASSMRGSTDTQYF.

For this clonotype: A much larger clonotype is one base distant, so this may be a read error. The DNA for the CDR3 is TGCAGTGCTAGACCCGGGAGAAGCTCCTACAATGAGCAGTTCTTC. It encodes CSARPGRSSYNEQFF. The rearrangement joins TRBV20-1 to TRBJ2-1; perhaps TRBD2 as D (6 bases). Germline values: CDR1 DFQATT, CDR2 SNEGSKA (reference sequence). The CDR3 sequence is 15 residues long. V was trimmed by 2 bases and J by 0 bases, leaving 11 bases between them.

This clonotype was counted only a few times. The genes are TRBV25-1 and TRBJ2-1; tentative D call: TRBD2 (6 bases). V lost 4 bases to trimming and J lost 2 bases, with 18 bases between them. Germline V gives CDR1 MGHDK, CDR2 SYGVNS. The CDR3 totals 17 residues. CDR3 bases: TGTGCCAGCAGTGTACTTGGGGCTAGCGAAACCTACAATGAGCAGTTCTTC. Its translation: CASSVLGASETYNEQFF.

This clonotype appeared many times. The chain recombines TRBV3-1 with TRBJ2-1; 9 bases match TRBD2. This CDR3 is 17 amino acids long. From germline, CDR1 is LGHDT and CDR2 YNNKEL (reference sequence). J gave up 7 bases and V 4 bases, and 14 bases lay outside the gene matches. The CDR3 here is CASSRSPASGTTNEQFF. CDR3 DNA: TGTGCCAGCAGCCGCTCCCCCGCTAGCGGGACTACGAATGAGCAGTTCTTC.

The chain recombines TRBV5-1 with TRBJ2-7; 12 bases line up with TRBD2. CDR1 and CDR2 (germline): SGHRS, YFSETQ. CDR3 length equals 15 residues. V dropped 5 bases and J dropped 7; count of bases not matched to a gene: 10. CDR3 residues: CASSQRTSGVQEQYF. As DNA, the CDR3 is TGCGCCAGCAGTCAACGGACTAGCGGGGTCCAGGAGCAGTACTTC.

The chain uses TRBV5-4 and TRBJ2-3; 7 nucleotides agree with TRBD2. V lost 4 bases to trimming and J lost 2 bases; unmatched junction nucleotides: 10. Germline V gene sequence: CDR1 SGHNT, CDR2 YYREEE (reference sequence). The CDR3 runs to 16 residues. CDR3 coding DNA: TGTGCCAGCAGCCAAGGAGCGGGGACCTACACAGATACGCAGTATTTT. Encoded protein: CASSQGAGTYTDTQYF.